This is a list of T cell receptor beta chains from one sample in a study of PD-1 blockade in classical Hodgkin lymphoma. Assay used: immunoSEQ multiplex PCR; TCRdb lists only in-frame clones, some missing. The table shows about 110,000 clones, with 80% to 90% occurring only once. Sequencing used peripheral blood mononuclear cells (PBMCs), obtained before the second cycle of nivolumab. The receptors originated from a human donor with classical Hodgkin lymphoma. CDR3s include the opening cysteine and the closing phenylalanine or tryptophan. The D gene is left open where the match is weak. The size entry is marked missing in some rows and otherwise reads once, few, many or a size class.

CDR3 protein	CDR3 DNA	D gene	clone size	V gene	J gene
CASSIDIYDRGHRAQHF	TGTGCCAGTAGTATAGATATATATGACAGGGGGCATAGGGCCCAGCATTTT	TRBD1	once	TRBV19	TRBJ1-5
CASSRGAGTYEQYF	TGTGCCAGTAGTCGAGGAGCGGGTACCTACGAGCAGTACTTC	-	-	TRBV19	TRBJ2-7
CASSENYEQYF	TGTGCCAGCAGTGAGAACTACGAGCAGTACTTC	-	-	TRBV13	TRBJ2-7
CASSLGRTTNEKLFF	TGTGCCAGCAGCTTAGGACGGACAACTAATGAAAAACTGTTTTTT	-	-	TRBV7-9	TRBJ1-4
CASSLPGGAGEQYF	TGTGCCAGCAGCTTACCAGGGGGCGCGGGCGAGCAGTACTTC	TRBD1	few	TRBV7-9	TRBJ2-7
CASSSEAGVSSSPLHF	TGCGCCAGCAGCTCCGAGGCAGGGGTTTCAAGTTCACCCCTCCACTTT	-	-	TRBV5-1	TRBJ1-6
CASSQGGASGYEQYF	TGCGCCAGCAGCCAAGGCGGGGCTAGCGGCTACGAGCAGTACTTC	TRBD2	-	TRBV4-1	TRBJ2-7
CASSWAGGRNGYTF	TGTGCCAGCAGCTGGGCGGGGGGGCGGAATGGCTACACCTTC	-	few	TRBV28	TRBJ1-2
CASLRLAGYEQYF	TGTGCCAGCCTCAGACTAGCGGGCTACGAGCAGTACTTC	TRBD2	-	TRBV28	TRBJ2-7
CATRTKGDIYNEQFF	TGTGCCACTCGGACGAAAGGGGACATCTACAATGAGCAGTTCTTC	-	-	TRBV6-5	TRBJ2-1
CASTQLQGYF	TGCGCCAGCACCCAGCTACAGGGATACTTC	-	-	TRBV4-1	TRBJ2-5
CASTAGANEQFF	TGTGCCAGCACCGCAGGGGCAAATGAGCAGTTCTTC	-	once	TRBV5-6	TRBJ2-1
CASKGQIPLNTEAFF	TGTGCCAGTAAGGGGCAGATCCCTTTGAACACTGAAGCTTTCTTT	-	-	TRBV19	TRBJ1-1
CASSPTGTNYGYTF	TGTGCCAGCAGCCCCACCGGGACTAACTATGGCTACACCTTC	-	-	TRBV9	TRBJ1-2
CASSPYRGRSEAFF	TGTGCCAGTAGCCCTTATAGGGGGAGGTCGGAAGCTTTCTTT	-	once	TRBV19	TRBJ1-1
CASSPLIRAGGINYEQYF	TGTGCCAGCAGCCCGCTTATACGGGCGGGAGGCATTAACTACGAGCAGTACTTC	TRBD2	-	TRBV11-2	TRBJ2-7
CASSLDGRSGRSYNEQFF	TGTGCCAGCAGCTTGGACGGGAGAAGCGGGAGGTCCTACAATGAGCAGTTCTTC	TRBD2	-	TRBV5-4	TRBJ2-1
CASSLAGYGYTF	TGTGCCAGCAGCTTAGCGGGCTATGGCTACACCTTC	-	-	TRBV11-1	TRBJ1-2
CASSTHYYNYEQYF	TGCGCCAGCAGCACCCACTACTATAACTACGAGCAGTACTTC	-	-	TRBV4-3	TRBJ2-7
CSVEETGGAYNEQFF	TGCAGCGTTGAAGAAACAGGGGGGGCCTACAATGAGCAGTTCTTC	-	-	TRBV29-1	TRBJ2-1
CASSQTPGKNTEAFF	TGTGCCAGCAGCCAGACGCCCGGGAAGAACACTGAAGCTTTCTTT	-	-	TRBV5-5	TRBJ1-1
CASSYGVRNNEQFF	TGTGCCAGCAGTTACGGAGTCAGAAACAATGAGCAGTTCTTC	-	-	TRBV6-5	TRBJ2-1
CASSAQRGGGYTDTQYF	TGTGCCAGCAGTGCCCAGCGTGGGGGCGGGTACACAGATACGCAGTATTTT	-	-	TRBV6-1	TRBJ2-3
CASSLATTGRGYSNQPQHF	TGTGCCAGCAGCTTAGCTACGACAGGTCGAGGTTATAGCAATCAGCCCCAGCATTTT	-	-	TRBV7-9	TRBJ1-5
CAWSDMDTGTYRSYNEQFF	TGTGCCTGGAGTGATATGGACACAGGGACCTACCGCTCCTACAATGAGCAGTTCTTC	-	once	TRBV30	TRBJ2-1
CASREAAGRGTDF	TGTGCCAGCAGGGAAGCCGCGGGACGGGGAACCGACTTC	-	-	TRBV6-1	TRBJ2-5
CASSVGSEGYEQYF	TGTGCCAGCAGTGTTGGCTCCGAGGGCTACGAGCAGTACTTC	-	few	TRBV28	TRBJ2-7
CASSFLRERADTQYF	TGTGCCAGCAGCTTTTTGCGGGAACGGGCAGATACGCAGTATTTT	-	-	TRBV5-4	TRBJ2-3
CASSPRFQGLDQETQYF	TGTGCCAGCTCACCCCGATTTCAGGGTTTGGACCAAGAGACCCAGTACTTC	-	-	TRBV18	TRBJ2-5
CASKDRADTGELFF	TGTGCCAGTAAGGACAGGGCGGACACCGGGGAGCTGTTTTTT	TRBD1	-	TRBV19	TRBJ2-2
CAWSVSRTMNTEAFF	TGTGCCTGGAGTGTAAGTCGGACCATGAACACTGAAGCTTTCTTT	-	-	TRBV30	TRBJ1-1
CASTITTPTSWDGEQFF	TGTGCCAGCACCATAACTACTCCGACTAGCTGGGACGGTGAGCAGTTCTTC	TRBD2	few	TRBV5-4	TRBJ2-1
CASSFRDPYGYTF	TGTGCCAGCAGCTTCAGGGATCCCTATGGCTACACCTTC	-	-	TRBV5-6	TRBJ1-2
CAWSAGGSSYEQYF	TGTGCCTGGTCAGCGGGAGGGTCCTCCTACGAGCAGTACTTC	TRBD2	-	TRBV30	TRBJ2-7
CASSTGTGNQPQHF	TGTGCCAGCAGCACCGGGACAGGAAATCAGCCCCAGCATTTT	TRBD1	-	TRBV5-6	TRBJ1-5
CASTREQYF	TGTGCCAGCACCCGGGAGCAGTACTTC	-	once	TRBV27	TRBJ2-7
CASSQGPAQETQYF	TGTGCCAGCAGCCAGGGTCCAGCTCAAGAGACCCAGTACTTC	-	-	TRBV7-2	TRBJ2-5
CASSDWRSQETQYF	TGTGCCAGCAGTGATTGGAGGTCCCAAGAGACCCAGTACTTC	-	-	TRBV2	TRBJ2-5
CASSSRTGKGETQYF	TGTGCCAGCAGCTCTAGGACAGGGAAGGGAGAGACCCAGTACTTC	TRBD1	-	TRBV4-2	TRBJ2-5
CASSVGTGGRHGYTF	TGTGCCAGCAGTGTGGGGACAGGGGGTAGACATGGCTACACCTTC	TRBD1	-	TRBV6-6	TRBJ1-2
CASRETSREQYF	TGTGCCAGCAGAGAGACTAGCCGCGAGCAGTACTTC	TRBD2	-	TRBV2	TRBJ2-7
CASSSQGANTEAFF	TGTGCCAGCAGTAGCCAGGGGGCGAACACTGAAGCTTTCTTT	TRBD1	-	TRBV27	TRBJ1-1
CASSQEPALLYNEQFF	TGCGCCAGCAGCCAAGAACCAGCGCTCTTGTACAATGAGCAGTTCTTC	-	once	TRBV4-1	TRBJ2-1
CASSPRGIIAGNTIYF	TGCGCCAGCAGCCCGCGGGGGATTATTGCTGGAAACACCATATATTTT	-	-	TRBV4-3	TRBJ1-3
CASKAELYEQYF	TGTGCCAGCAAGGCCGAGCTATACGAGCAGTACTTC	-	-	TRBV2	TRBJ2-7
CASSRTGNNEQFF	TGTGCCAGCAGCAGGACAGGGAACAATGAGCAGTTCTTC	TRBD1	-	TRBV6-1	TRBJ2-1
CASSPKEGGRNQPQHF	TGTGCCAGCTCACCAAAGGAGGGGGGCCGCAATCAGCCCCAGCATTTT	-	once	TRBV18	TRBJ1-5
CASSGPPSYEQYF	TGTGCCAGCAGCGGCCCGCCGTCCTACGAGCAGTACTTC	-	-	TRBV6-5	TRBJ2-7
CASRSGTGELFF	TGTGCCAGCAGGTCCGGGACCGGGGAGCTGTTTTTT	-	-	TRBV6-1	TRBJ2-2
CASSPTGTRLDTQYF	TGCGCCAGCAGCCCAACCGGGACTCGCCTAGATACGCAGTATTTT	-	-	TRBV4-3	TRBJ2-3
CASSSGSLWTGPSGNTIYF	TGCGCCAGCAGCTCCGGAAGTCTTTGGACAGGACCTTCTGGAAACACCATATATTTT	TRBD1	-	TRBV5-1	TRBJ1-3
CASSLYEAETQYF	TGTGCCAGCAGCTTGTACGAGGCAGAGACCCAGTACTTC	-	-	TRBV5-6	TRBJ2-5
CASRNPGKGETDTQYF	TGTGCCAGTAGAAATCCCGGGAAGGGGGAAACAGATACGCAGTATTTT	-	once	TRBV19	TRBJ2-3
CASTTGTSGSGAYEQYF	TGTGCCAGTACTACCGGGACTAGCGGGAGTGGCGCCTACGAGCAGTACTTC	TRBD2	once	TRBV19	TRBJ2-7
CASSPGSGLNTQYF	TGTGCCAGCAGCCCAGGGTCGGGGTTGAATACGCAGTATTTT	-	-	TRBV6-5	TRBJ2-3
CATSGYDQPQHF	TGTGCCACTTCAGGGTACGATCAGCCCCAGCATTTT	-	-	TRBV15	TRBJ1-5
CASSRSTGGGNEQFF	TGTGCCAGCAGCCGATCGACAGGGGGCGGAAATGAGCAGTTCTTC	TRBD1	-	TRBV7-9	TRBJ2-1
CSVELPGWGSYEQYF	TGCAGCGTTGAATTGCCCGGGTGGGGCTCCTACGAGCAGTACTTC	-	-	TRBV29-1	TRBJ2-7